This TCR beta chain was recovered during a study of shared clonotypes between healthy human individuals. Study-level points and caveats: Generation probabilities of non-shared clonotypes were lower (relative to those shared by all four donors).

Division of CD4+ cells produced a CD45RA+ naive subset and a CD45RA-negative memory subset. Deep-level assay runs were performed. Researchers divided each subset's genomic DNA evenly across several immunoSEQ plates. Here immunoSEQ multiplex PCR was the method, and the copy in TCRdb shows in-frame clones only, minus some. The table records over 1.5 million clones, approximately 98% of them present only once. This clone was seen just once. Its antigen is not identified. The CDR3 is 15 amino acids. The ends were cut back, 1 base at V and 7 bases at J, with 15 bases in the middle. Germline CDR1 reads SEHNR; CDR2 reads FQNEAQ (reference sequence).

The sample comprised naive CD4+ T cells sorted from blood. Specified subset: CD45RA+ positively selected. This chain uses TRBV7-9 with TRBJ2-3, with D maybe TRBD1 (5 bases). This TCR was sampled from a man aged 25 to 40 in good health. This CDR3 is CASSLDLSGWHTQYF. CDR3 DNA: TGTGCCAGCAGCTTAGATCTGTCAGGGTGGCATACGCAGTATTTT.